This TCR beta chain was sequenced for a study of shared clonotypes between healthy human individuals. The study, taken as a whole, reports: Represented genetic and exposure-history diversity was restricted by having few donors. In the sorted subsets, rarefaction showed sequencing was incomplete despite large depth.

About this clone itself: Its antigen remains unknown.

The protocol was immunoSEQ multiplex PCR, while the TCRdb copy is restricted to in-frame clones and leaves out a portion. The sample records about 1.4 million clones, around 95% being singletons. This CDR3 comprises 15 residues. Looked up from germline, CDR1 is SGHRS and CDR2 is YFSETQ. V lost 1 base to trimming and J lost 0 bases, with 11 bases between them. This TCR was sampled from a man younger than 45 in good health. The sequenced material came from naive CD4+ T cells sorted from blood. The subset denotes: CD45RA+ positively selected. The gene calls are TRBV5-1 and TRBJ2-7, with D possibly being TRBD2 (6 bases). The CDR3 loop reads CASSLLADSSYEQYF. The CDR3 nucleotides read TGCGCCAGCAGCTTGTTAGCGGACTCCTCCTACGAGCAGTACTTC.